The 14 T cell receptor beta chains below come from one sample, sequenced in a study of T cell repertoires in cytomegalovirus infection. MiXCR, applied by TCRdb to the reads, yields one record per CDR3 protein. This sample carries approximately 71,000 distinct CDR3 sequences, over 3.5% of them seen once, and the ten largest clones take roughly a fifth. The sample consisted of PBMCs. The receptor source for this set is a human donor in good health (CMV status not recorded). Some clones in this sample may be carry-over from other donors' samples.

This clonotype has a handful of counts. The rearrangement links TRBV5-1 to TRBJ2-1, with D possibly matching TRBD1 (5 bases). The germline V and J ends were trimmed by 0 bases and 5 bases, with 12 bases remaining between them. CDR3 length equals 15 residues. Germline CDR1 SGHRS, CDR2 YFSETQ. CDR3 nucleotides: TGCGCCAGCAGCTTGGACAGGTCTTATGACAATGAGCAGTTCTTC. Its translation: CASSLDRSYDNEQFF.

This clonotype has a count of ten or more. The rearrangement uses TRBV7-2 and TRBJ2-3, with 8 bases lining up with TRBD2. The junction had 5 bases not matched to a gene; V was cut back by 5 bases and J by 1 base. CDR3 length: 15 residues. The germline V gene encodes CDR1 SGHTA and CDR2 FQGNSA. CDR3 sequence reads: CASSPREGRTDTQYF. The CDR3 nucleotides read TGTGCCAGCAGCCCTCGGGAGGGCCGCACAGATACGCAGTATTTT. Supplemented by reference TRBV7-2 and TRBJ2-3, the full variable domain reads GAGVSQSPSNKVTEKGKDVELRCDPISGHTALYWYRQSLGQGLEFLIYFQGNSAPDKSGLPSDRFSAERTGGSVSTLTIQRTQQEDSAVYLCASSPREGRTDTQYFGPGTRLTVL.

This clonotype was recorded many times. The chain recombines TRBV7-2 with TRBJ1-6, with D possibly matching TRBD1 (6 bases). The V and J ends lost 5 bases and 9 bases respectively, with 20 bases between them. The CDR3 has 16 residues. Looked up from germline, CDR1 is SGHTA and CDR2 is FQGNSA. This chain's CDR3 is CASSLGTTGLASPLHF. CDR3 coding DNA: TGTGCCAGCAGCCTAGGAACTACAGGGCTCGCTTCACCCCTCCACTTT.

The sample holds many counts of this clonotype. This sequence joins TRBV28 and TRBJ2-5; 8 nucleotides match TRBD2. Germline V gene sequence: CDR1 MDHEN, CDR2 SYDVKM. V gave up 5 bases and J gave up 4 bases; unmatched junction bases: 9. The CDR3 contains 15 residues. This CDR3 reads CASSRAGDVGETQYF. DNA for the CDR3: TGTGCCAGCAGTCGAGCGGGAGACGTAGGAGAGACCCAGTACTTC.

This clonotype was seen ten or more times. This rearrangement joins TRBV5-4 to TRBJ1-1; TRBD1 matches 7 bases. V was clipped by 2 bases and J by 1 base; unmatched bases: 8. Germline assignment: CDR1 SGHNT and CDR2 YYREEE (reference sequence). This CDR3 has 16 residues. The chain's CDR3 is CASSFHQGGGNTEAFF. The CDR3 coding sequence is TGTGCCAGCAGCTTCCACCAAGGGGGCGGGAACACTGAAGCTTTCTTT.

This clonotype was observed many times. V gene TRBV7-9 combines with J gene TRBJ1-3; no clear D gene. Germline CDR1 and CDR2: SEHNR and FQNEAQ (reference sequence). The CDR3 consists of 19 residues. V was cut by 0 bases and J by 0 bases, with 18 bases left in between. The chain's CDR3 is CASSLAFGRTESSGNTIYF. The CDR3 nucleotides are TGTGCCAGCAGCTTAGCGTTTGGACGCACTGAGAGCTCTGGAAACACCATATATTTT.

This clonotype was seen at least ten times. The gene calls are TRBV5-4 and TRBJ1-1; D is uncertain. Trimming cost V 4 bases and J 1 base, with 14 bases left between them. The CDR3 loop spans 15 amino acids. The germline CDR1 and CDR2 sequences are SGHNT and YYREEE (reference sequence). In DNA, the CDR3 is TGTGCCAGCAGCGGGCAAATCTTGAAGAACACTGAAGCTTTCTTT. This encodes CASSGQILKNTEAFF.

A word on this clonotype: This clone may be a read error of a much larger clone one base away. CDR3 bases: TGTACCAGCAGCTCAACGGACAGGGCCCAGTACTTC. Translated: CTSSSTDRAQYF. The gene calls are TRBV7-2 and TRBJ2-4; TRBD1 agrees at 8 bases. V lost 4 bases and J lost 13; bases outside the gene matches: 6. Germline CDR1 and CDR2: SGHTA and FQGNSA. The CDR3 consists of 12 residues.

This clonotype was seen repeatedly, ten times or more. The rearrangement joins TRBV7-2 to TRBJ2-1, with D tentatively TRBD2 (6 bases). Trimming pared 1 base from V and 12 bases from J, leaving 10 bases between. The germline V gene has CDR1 SGHTA and CDR2 FQGNSA. The CDR3 has 12 amino acids. Here the CDR3 reads CASSLEGTSQFF. The DNA of the CDR3 is TGTGCCAGCAGCTTAGAAGGGACTTCGCAGTTCTTC.

The chain has TRBV11-3 and TRBJ2-7, with D uncertain. Germline lookup yields CDR1 SGHNT and CDR2 YENEEA. The ends were cut back, 5 bases at V and 4 bases at J, with 9 bases in the middle. This CDR3 comprises 12 residues. The CDR3 bases are TGTGCCAGCAGCGCCCAATATTACGAGCAGTACTTC. Protein product: CASSAQYYEQYF.

This clonotype has at least ten counts. The chain uses TRBV7-2 and TRBJ1-4, with unresolved D. The CDR3 consists of 15 residues. Germline CDR1 reads SGHTA; CDR2 reads FQGNSA. With 5 bases removed from V and 3 bases from J, the gap between germline ends came to 13 bases. DNA of the CDR3: TGTGCCAGCAGCCTTGTTCATCGGGCTAATGAAAAACTGTTTTTT. It is translated as CASSLVHRANEKLFF.

This clonotype was seen many times. Germline and junction disagree at one end, which may indicate a read error. The chain carries TRBV7-7 and TRBJ2-7; D might be TRBD2 (6 bases). This CDR3 region has 13 residues. Germline assignment: CDR1 SSHAT and CDR2 FNYEAQ (reference sequence). CDR3 loop: CASSHDRAGEQYF. The CDR3 DNA reads as TGTGCTAGCAGCCACGACCGAGCGGGCGAGCAGTACTTC. The complete variable domain, with remaining parts taken from reference TRBV7-7 and TRBJ2-7, reads GAGVSQSPRYKVTKRGQDVTLRCDPISSHATLYWYQQALGQGPEFLTYFNYEAQPDKSGLPSDRFSAERPEGSISTLTIQRTEQRDSAMYRCASSHDRAGEQYFGPGTRLTVT.

This clonotype has at least ten counts. The J gene is TRBJ1-3, the V gene TRBV7-2; perhaps TRBD1 as D (6 bases). The CDR3 sequence is 15 residues long. V was trimmed by 5 bases and J by 2 bases, leaving 13 bases between them. CDR1 SGHTA and CDR2 FQGNSA come from the germline V gene. The CDR3: CASSPPGGPGNTIYF. CDR3 sequence (DNA): TGTGCCAGCAGCCCCCCGGGGGGGCCTGGAAACACCATATATTTT.

This clonotype was seen ten or more times. This chain connects TRBV6-2 or TRBV6-3 to TRBJ2-7; D is undetermined. Germline V gene data show CDR1 as MNHEY and CDR2 as SVGEGT. This CDR3 is 12 amino acids long. V was clipped by 6 bases and J by 1 base, with 7 bases between them. The CDR3 loop reads CASRRLSYEQYF. CDR3 coding DNA: TGTGCCAGCAGGAGACTTTCCTACGAGCAGTACTTC.